The 20 T cell receptor beta chains in this list originate from one sample, sequenced in a study of blood T cell repertoires in COVID-19. The table came from immunoSEQ multiplex PCR; TCRdb's copy has only in-frame clones and leaves some out. The sample lists some 99,000 clones, 84% occurring once. The source material was peripheral blood. All receptors come from an elderly woman with active or convalescent COVID-19.

The rearrangement uses TRBV6-5 and TRBJ1-2, with 7 bases matching TRBD1. The CDR3 length is 14 residues. Germline V CDR1 and CDR2: MNHEY, SVGAGI. V gave up 7 bases and J gave up 4 bases; unmatched junction bases: 9. The CDR3 spells CASKKTGSSYGYTF. The CDR3 region has the DNA TGTGCCAGCAAAAAGACAGGGAGTAGCTATGGCTACACCTTC.

This chain links TRBV6-5 with TRBJ1-3; 7 positions agree with TRBD1. This CDR3 has 14 residues. Germline values: CDR1 MNHEY, CDR2 SVGAGI. J lost 2 bases, V lost 6 bases, and 4 bases had no gene match. CDR3 in amino acids: CASSRGTAGNTIYF. The CDR3 DNA reads as TGTGCCAGCAGCCGCGGGACAGCTGGAAACACCATATATTTT.

The rearrangement joins TRBV5-1 to TRBJ2-2; 8 nucleotides align to TRBD2. The CDR3 runs to 15 residues. The trim removed 5 bases at V and 8 bases at J, leaving 11 bases unmatched. CDR1 and CDR2 from the germline V gene are SGHRS and YFSETQ. CDR3 sequence reads: CASSNPAGVAGELFF. Here the CDR3 DNA reads TGCGCCAGCAGTAATCCAGCGGGAGTTGCGGGGGAGCTGTTTTTT.

The rearrangement links TRBV11-2 to TRBJ2-1; 7 bases map to TRBD2. V trimming: 0 bases; J trimming: 4 bases; junction bases outside the gene matches: 6. The CDR3 is 16 residues long. Germline-derived CDR1 and CDR2 are SGHAT and FQNNGV. The CDR3 reads CASSLESSGTYNEQFF. The DNA of the CDR3 is TGTGCCAGCAGCTTAGAGAGCAGCGGGACGTACAATGAGCAGTTCTTC.

The chain employs TRBV5-8 and TRBJ1-1; 10 positions agree with TRBD1. Trimming cost V 4 bases and J 4 bases; bases outside gene matches: 7. This CDR3 spans 15 amino acids. Germline CDR1 is SGHTS and CDR2 is YDEGEE. The CDR3 region is CASSVPGTGATEAFF. For the CDR3, the DNA is TGTGCCAGCAGCGTGCCCGGGACAGGGGCCACTGAAGCTTTCTTT.

A single count supports this clone. The chain uses TRBV6-5 and TRBJ2-5, with TRBD1 matching 12 bases. Germline V gene lookup returns CDR1 MNHEY and CDR2 SVGAGI. This CDR3 is built from 15 residues. J was trimmed by 4 bases and V by 4 bases; bases with no gene match: 4. For the CDR3, the DNA is TGTGCCAGCAGTTGGGGACAGGGGGCCCTAGAGACCCAGTACTTC. This encodes CASSWGQGALETQYF.

The chain carries TRBV18 and TRBJ1-2; 7 bases map to TRBD1. Per germline, CDR1 KGHSH and CDR2 LQKENI. V was pared by 6 bases and J by 2 bases, with 15 bases of the junction left unmatched. This CDR3 has 17 amino acids. The CDR3 region is CASSLIPGQLSNYGYTF. The CDR3 region has the DNA TGTGCCAGCTCCCTAATTCCGGGACAGCTATCCAACTATGGCTACACCTTC.

V and J are TRBV29-1 and TRBJ1-2; possibly TRBD1 for D (5 bases). The CDR3 covers 13 residues. Deletions cut 7 bases from V and 7 bases from J, with 19 bases between. Germline V CDR1 and CDR2: SQVTM, ANQGSEA. For the CDR3, the DNA is TGCAGCGCCGGGGGGGGTTTATTTGGTGGCTACACCTTC. Encoded protein: CSAGGGLFGGYTF.

The gene calls are TRBV19 and TRBJ2-3; TRBD1 matches at 7 bases. This CDR3 is 17 amino acids long. The junction had 9 bases not matched to a gene; V was cut back by 3 bases and J by 0 bases. In germline, CDR1 is LNHDA, CDR2 SQIVND (reference sequence). Here the CDR3 DNA reads TGTGCCAGTAGTATTGCCGGGACAGTCCCTAGCACAGATACGCAGTATTTT. Translated: CASSIAGTVPSTDTQYF.

This sequence joins TRBV20-1 and TRBJ2-1; D perhaps matches TRBD1 (6 bases). Trimming shortened V by 3 bases and J by 14 bases, and 14 bases separated the two germline ends. CDR1 is DFQATT and CDR2 is SNEGSKA in the germline V gene (reference sequence). The CDR3 extends over 11 amino acids. CDR3 DNA sequence: TGCAGTGCTAGGTTCCGGGACAATAAGTTCTTC. It translates to CSARFRDNKFF.

V is TRBV15 and J is TRBJ2-1; 11 bases are a match to TRBD2. This CDR3 has 17 amino acids. In germline, CDR1 is LNHNV, CDR2 YYDKDF (reference sequence). Trimming removed 6 bases from V and 1 base from J; junction bases left unmatched: 8. The chain's CDR3 is CATSPLSGRASYNEQFF. The CDR3 DNA reads as TGTGCCACCAGTCCCCTTAGCGGGAGGGCATCCTACAATGAGCAGTTCTTC.

This clone was recorded a few times. The CDR3 DNA is TGTGCCAGCAGCTCGGGACAGACGACGGGAAACACCATATATTTT. The encoded protein is CASSSGQTTGNTIYF. The chain couples TRBV9 to TRBJ1-3; TRBD1 agrees at 7 bases. The CDR3 length is 15 residues. Trimming removed 4 bases from V and 4 bases from J; junction bases left unmatched: 8. The germline CDR1 and CDR2 sequences are SGDLS and YYNGEE. Combining the CDR3 with reference TRBV9 and TRBJ1-3 gives the whole variable domain DSGVTQTPKHLITATGQRVTLRCSPRSGDLSVYWYQQSLDQGLQFLIQYYNGEERAKGNILERFSAQQFPDLHSELNLSSLELGDSALYFCASSSGQTTGNTIYFGEGSWLTVV.

The rearrangement uses TRBV6-6 and TRBJ2-1; 7 bases line up with TRBD1. The CDR3 contains 14 residues. CDR1 is MNHNY and CDR2 is SVGAGI in the germline V gene (reference sequence). V was clipped by 6 bases and J by 9 bases; unmatched bases: 11. CDR3 in DNA: TGTGCCAGCAGCGTCAGCCGGACAGGCATTGAGCAGTTCTTC. Protein sequence: CASSVSRTGIEQFF.

This chain uses TRBV5-1 with TRBJ1-3; D possibly corresponds to TRBD1 (5 bases). The germline V gene has CDR1 SGHRS and CDR2 YFSETQ. The V gene lost 3 bases and the J gene lost 4 bases, with 11 bases spanning the gap. The CDR3 spans 14 residues. CDR3 in DNA: TGCGCCAGCAGCTCAGGGTCGCGCGGAAACACCATATATTTT. Translation: CASSSGSRGNTIYF.

The chain carries TRBV5-1 and TRBJ2-7; 8 nucleotides match TRBD2. With V trimmed by 2 bases and J by 5 bases, 6 bases remained unmatched. Per germline, CDR1 SGHRS and CDR2 YFSETQ. The CDR3 consists of 14 residues. CDR3 in amino acids: CASSFNGRAHEQYF. DNA for the CDR3: TGCGCCAGCAGCTTTAACGGGAGGGCCCACGAGCAGTACTTC.

The rearrangement uses TRBV5-1 and TRBJ2-7, with 9 bases identical to TRBD1. V shed 4 bases, J shed 3 bases, and the junction held 8 bases outside the gene matches. The CDR3 covers 15 residues. Germline V lookup: CDR1 SGHRS, CDR2 YFSETQ. In DNA form, the CDR3 reads TGCGCCAGCAGCCCAAGGACGGACAGGGGCTACGAGCAGTACTTC. As protein: CASSPRTDRGYEQYF.

Here the CDR3 reads CASSTGLAGHYNEQFF. In DNA, the CDR3 is TGCGCCAGCAGCACAGGACTAGCGGGACACTACAATGAGCAGTTCTTC. The rearrangement links TRBV5-1 to TRBJ2-1; TRBD2 aligns across 12 bases. J lost 3 bases, V lost 4 bases, and 5 bases had no gene match. The CDR3 length is 16 residues. CDR1 and CDR2 (germline): SGHRS, YFSETQ.

The chain recombines TRBV3-1 (or the pseudogene TRBV3-2) with TRBJ2-1; D might be TRBD2 (5 bases). CDR1 is LGHDT, CDR2 YNNKEL, per germline (reference sequence). There are 15 residues in the CDR3. Trimming pared 0 bases from V and 7 bases from J, leaving 13 bases between. The CDR3 coding sequence is TGTGCCAGCAGCCAAGAACTAGTTATAAGGAATGAGCAGTTCTTC. Translation: CASSQELVIRNEQFF.

The rearrangement joins TRBV24-1 to TRBJ2-5, with 13 nucleotides matching TRBD2. The CDR3 is made up of 16 amino acids. In germline, CDR1 is KGHDR, CDR2 SFDVKD. V shed 3 bases, J shed 5 bases, and the junction held 5 bases outside the gene matches. The CDR3 is CATSDRTSGSGETQYF. CDR3 DNA sequence: TGTGCCACCAGTGATAGGACTAGCGGGAGTGGTGAGACCCAGTACTTC.

The chain is built from TRBV5-1 and TRBJ2-2; 10 nucleotides agree with TRBD1. CDR3 length: 16 amino acids. In germline, CDR1 is SGHRS, CDR2 YFSETQ. The junction had 4 bases not matched to a gene; V was cut back by 1 base and J by 4 bases. The chain's CDR3 is CASSLYGTGATGELFF. The DNA for the CDR3 is TGCGCCAGCAGCTTGTACGGGACAGGGGCCACCGGGGAGCTGTTTTTT.